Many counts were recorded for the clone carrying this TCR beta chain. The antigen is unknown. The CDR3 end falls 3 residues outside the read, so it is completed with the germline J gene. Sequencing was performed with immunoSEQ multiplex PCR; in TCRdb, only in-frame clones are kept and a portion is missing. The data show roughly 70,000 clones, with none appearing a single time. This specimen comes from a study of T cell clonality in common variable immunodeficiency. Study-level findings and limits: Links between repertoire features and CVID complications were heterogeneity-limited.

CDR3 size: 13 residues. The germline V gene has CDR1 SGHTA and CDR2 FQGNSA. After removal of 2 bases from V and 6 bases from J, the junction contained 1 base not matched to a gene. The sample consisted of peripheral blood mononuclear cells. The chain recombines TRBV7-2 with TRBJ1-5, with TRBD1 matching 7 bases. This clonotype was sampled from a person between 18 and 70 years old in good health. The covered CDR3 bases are TGTGCCAGCAGCTTATCAGGGGGTCAGCCC. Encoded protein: CASSLSGGQP. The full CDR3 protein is CASSLSGGQPQHF.